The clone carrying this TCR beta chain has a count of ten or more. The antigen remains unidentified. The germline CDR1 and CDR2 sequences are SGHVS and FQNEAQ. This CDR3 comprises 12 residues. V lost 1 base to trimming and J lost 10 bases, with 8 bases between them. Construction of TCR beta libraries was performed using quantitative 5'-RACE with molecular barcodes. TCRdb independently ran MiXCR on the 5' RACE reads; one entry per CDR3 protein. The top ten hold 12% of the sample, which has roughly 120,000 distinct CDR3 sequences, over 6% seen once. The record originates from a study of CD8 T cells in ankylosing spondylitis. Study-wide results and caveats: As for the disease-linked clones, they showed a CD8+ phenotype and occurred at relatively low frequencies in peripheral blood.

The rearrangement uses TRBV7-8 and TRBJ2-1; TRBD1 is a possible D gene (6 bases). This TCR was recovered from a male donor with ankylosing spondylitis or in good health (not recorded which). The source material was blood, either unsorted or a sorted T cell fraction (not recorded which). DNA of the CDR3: TGTGCCAGCAGCTTAGGTGGGACAGAGCAGTTCTTC. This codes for CASSLGGTEQFF.